The rows below give T cell receptor beta chains drawn from one sample of a study of neurological immune-mediated disorders. TCRdb ran MiXCR on the 5' RACE reads and lists one entry per CDR3 protein. Among just over 95,000 distinct CDR3 sequences listed, 3.5% were seen once. Sequencing used PBMCs. These TCRs come from a young woman with multiple sclerosis. Both conserved end residues are part of each CDR3. The order of the fields is clone size, J gene, D gene, V gene, CDR3 DNA, CDR3 protein. D genes are given only for firm matches. Size is omitted from some rows. Given values are once, few, many or a class for expanded clones.

size: many
J: TRBJ1-5
D: .
V: TRBV20-1
DNA: TGCAGTGCTAGTAGGGACACCTCTTCCAATCAGCCCCAGCATTTT
CDR3: CSASRDTSSNQPQHF

size: many
J: TRBJ2-5
D: .
V: TRBV24-1
DNA: TGTGCCACCAGTGATGCGCGGAGCGGCCAAGAGACCCAGTACTTC
CDR3: CATSDARSGQETQYF

size: many
J: TRBJ1-2
D: .
V: TRBV12-3/TRBV12-4
DNA: TGTGCCAGCAGTTTCCTGAGGGGAGGTGGCTACACCTTC
CDR3: CASSFLRGGGYTF

size: many
J: TRBJ2-5
D: TRBD1
V: TRBV5-1
DNA: TGCGCCAGCAGCTTGGACAGGGGAGAGACCCAGTACTTC
CDR3: CASSLDRGETQYF

size: .
J: TRBJ2-1
D: TRBD1
V: TRBV7-8
DNA: TGTGCCAGCAGCCCGGGACAGGGGACCAGGGAGCAGTTCTTC
CDR3: CASSPGQGTREQFF

size: many
J: TRBJ2-1
D: .
V: TRBV7-9
DNA: TGTGCCAGCAGCGCTCAACAGGGGGGGAATGAGCAGTTCTTC
CDR3: CASSAQQGGNEQFF

size: many
J: TRBJ2-2
D: .
V: TRBV19
DNA: TGTGCCAGTAGTACGACAGGGAGGACCGGGGAGCTGTTTTTT
CDR3: CASSTTGRTGELFF

size: many
J: TRBJ2-4
D: .
V: TRBV12-3/TRBV12-4
DNA: TGTGCCAGCACTGGCGGGGGCACAGCCAAAAACATTCAGTACTTC
CDR3: CASTGGGTAKNIQYF

size: many
J: TRBJ1-1
D: TRBD1
V: TRBV5-1
DNA: TGCGCCAGCAGCGGACAGGGGGATGAAGCTTTCTTT
CDR3: CASSGQGDEAFF

size: many
J: TRBJ2-2
D: TRBD2
V: TRBV11-1
DNA: TGTGCCAGCAGCTCACGCAAGACTAGCGGGGAGGCCGGGGAGCTGTTTTTT
CDR3: CASSSRKTSGEAGELFF

size: many
J: TRBJ1-1
D: .
V: TRBV12-3/TRBV12-4
DNA: TGTGCCAGCACTCCGATAGGGGACACTGAAGCTTTCTTT
CDR3: CASTPIGDTEAFF

size: few
J: TRBJ1-1
D: .
V: TRBV19
DNA: TGTGCCAGTAGTATGTATGGAGGCAGGGCGAACACTGAAGCTTTCTTT
CDR3: CASSMYGGRANTEAFF

size: many
J: TRBJ1-2
D: .
V: TRBV11-2
DNA: TGTGCCAGCAGCCCAACGAACTATGGCTACACCTTC
CDR3: CASSPTNYGYTF

size: many
J: TRBJ2-1
D: .
V: TRBV29-1
DNA: TGCAGCGTTGACCGGGACTCCCTAAATGAGCAGTTCTTC
CDR3: CSVDRDSLNEQFF

size: many
J: TRBJ2-2
D: .
V: TRBV10-3
DNA: TGTGCCATCAGTAACCAGGGACCCACCGGGGAGCTGTTTTTT
CDR3: CAISNQGPTGELFF

size: many
J: TRBJ1-1
D: .
V: TRBV7-2
DNA: TGTGCCAGCAGCTTGGAGGGGGGGCGCATCGTGAACACTGAAGCTTTCTTT
CDR3: CASSLEGGRIVNTEAFF

size: many
J: TRBJ2-2
D: .
V: TRBV6-2/TRBV6-3
DNA: TGTGCCAGCAGTTTACATACCTCTAGGCAGGAGGGGAACACCGGGGAGCTGTTTTTT
CDR3: CASSLHTSRQEGNTGELFF

size: many
J: TRBJ2-1
D: TRBD1
V: TRBV5-1
DNA: TGCGCCAGCAGCTTGGTGGGACAGGGCGTGAGTGAGCAGTTCTTC
CDR3: CASSLVGQGVSEQFF

size: many
J: TRBJ2-5
D: TRBD1
V: TRBV7-9
DNA: TGTGCCAGCAGCTTTGGGGTACGAAGGGGGCAGGTGGAAGAGACCCAGTACTTC
CDR3: CASSFGVRRGQVEETQYF

size: many
J: TRBJ2-7
D: TRBD1
V: TRBV5-1
DNA: TGCGCCAGCAGCTTGGTACCGACAGGGGACCAGTACTTC
CDR3: CASSLVPTGDQYF

size: many
J: TRBJ2-1
D: TRBD2
V: TRBV4-2
DNA: TGTGCCAGCAGCCAAGATACGGCGGGGGGGTCCTACAATGAGCAGTTCTTC
CDR3: CASSQDTAGGSYNEQFF

size: many
J: TRBJ2-7
D: TRBD1
V: TRBV7-4
DNA: TGTGCCAGCAGCTTTGGGACAGGGGCACTCTACGAGCAGTACTTC
CDR3: CASSFGTGALYEQYF

size: many
J: TRBJ1-2
D: TRBD1
V: TRBV12-3/TRBV12-4
DNA: TGTGCCAGCAGAAAACCGGGACAGGGGGGCTCCGGCTACACCTTC
CDR3: CASRKPGQGGSGYTF

size: many
J: TRBJ2-7
D: .
V: TRBV12-3/TRBV12-4
DNA: TGTGCCAGCAGAGTCGGGGGAGGGGGGTACGAGCAGTACTTC
CDR3: CASRVGGGGYEQYF

size: many
J: TRBJ1-1
D: TRBD1
V: TRBV5-1
DNA: TGCGCCAGCAGCGGGGGGACAGGGGGGACTGAAGCTTTCTTT
CDR3: CASSGGTGGTEAFF

size: many
J: TRBJ2-7
D: TRBD2
V: TRBV20-1
DNA: TGCAGTGCTATACAGCGGGAGCCCCACGAGCAGTACTTC
CDR3: CSAIQREPHEQYF

size: many
J: TRBJ2-7
D: TRBD1
V: TRBV27
DNA: TGTGCCAGCAAGACAGGGGTCGGGTCCTACGAGCAGTACTTC
CDR3: CASKTGVGSYEQYF

size: many
J: TRBJ2-3
D: TRBD1
V: TRBV5-6
DNA: TGTGCCAGCAGCTTTGGGACAGGGGGCTCAGATACGCAGTATTTT
CDR3: CASSFGTGGSDTQYF

size: many
J: TRBJ2-1
D: .
V: TRBV3-1
DNA: TGTGCCAGCAGCCGAGGCCCGGACTCCTACAATGAGCAGTTCTTC
CDR3: CASSRGPDSYNEQFF

size: many
J: TRBJ2-4
D: TRBD2
V: TRBV20-1
DNA: TGCAGTGCTAGGGGTACTAGCGGGAGGTTGAACATTCAGTACTTC
CDR3: CSARGTSGRLNIQYF

size: many
J: TRBJ2-7
D: .
V: TRBV10-3
DNA: TGTGCCATCAGTGAGTTTCTTTTTGGTAGCGACTCCTCCTACGAGCAGTACTTC
CDR3: CAISEFLFGSDSSYEQYF

size: many
J: TRBJ1-2
D: TRBD1
V: TRBV5-1
DNA: TGCGCCAGCAGCTTGTCCATCAGGGGGGACTATGGCTACACCTTC
CDR3: CASSLSIRGDYGYTF

size: .
J: TRBJ2-4
D: TRBD1
V: TRBV27
DNA: TGTGCCAGCAGTCCCGGGACAGGGTGGTCAAAAAACATTCAGTACTTC
CDR3: CASSPGTGWSKNIQYF

size: many
J: TRBJ1-1
D: .
V: TRBV6-2/TRBV6-3
DNA: TGTGCCGGGAGACGGGAGTTGAACACTGAAGCTTTCTTT
CDR3: CAGRRELNTEAFF

size: many
J: TRBJ2-3
D: .
V: TRBV11-2
DNA: TGTGCCAGCAGCTTAAGCACAGGCCGCACAGATACGCAGTATTTT
CDR3: CASSLSTGRTDTQYF

size: many
J: TRBJ2-7
D: .
V: TRBV9
DNA: TGTGCCAGCAGCGTGGGACAAGACTACGAGCAGTACTTC
CDR3: CASSVGQDYEQYF

size: few
J: TRBJ2-1
D: TRBD2
V: TRBV20-1
DNA: TGCAGTGCCCTTCGGGCGGCTGGGACTAGCGGGGGGGCCCTCAATGAGCAGTTCTTC
CDR3: CSALRAAGTSGGALNEQFF